This TCR beta chain emerged from a study of T cells in Graves' hyperthyroidism and ophthalmopathy. Researchers took RNA transcripts and amplified the TCR beta CDR3 regions from them. The TCR CDR3 was amplified in a first-round RT-PCR using the HTBI primer set. TCRdb redid the calling of the multiplex PCR reads with MiXCR, one entry per CDR3 protein. Here the sample spans roughly 290,000 distinct CDR3 sequences, approximately 13% being singletons. This clonotype was seen a few times. Trimming stripped 4 bases from V and 5 bases from J, with 17 bases between. This CDR3 is built from 16 residues. Germline CDR1 KGHDR, CDR2 SFDVKD.

The sequence derives from a woman aged 40 to 55 with Graves' hyperthyroidism. Sequenced material: blood. The V and J genes are TRBV24-1 and TRBJ2-1; D perhaps matches TRBD1 (5 bases). This CDR3 is CATSDRRERAHNEQFF. The CDR3 DNA reads as TGTGCCACCAGTGACCGCAGGGAAAGGGCCCACAATGAGCAGTTCTTC.